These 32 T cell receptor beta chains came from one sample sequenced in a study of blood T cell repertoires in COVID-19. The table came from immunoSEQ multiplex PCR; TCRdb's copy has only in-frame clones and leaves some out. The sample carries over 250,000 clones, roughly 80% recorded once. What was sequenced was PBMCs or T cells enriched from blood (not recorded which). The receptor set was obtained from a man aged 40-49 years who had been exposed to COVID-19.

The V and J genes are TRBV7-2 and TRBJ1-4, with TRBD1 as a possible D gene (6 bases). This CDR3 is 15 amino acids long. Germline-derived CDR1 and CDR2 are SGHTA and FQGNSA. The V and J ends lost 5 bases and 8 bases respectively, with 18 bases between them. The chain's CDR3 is CASSQKWTAAEKLFF. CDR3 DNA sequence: TGTGCCAGCAGCCAAAAATGGACAGCCGCCGAAAAACTGTTTTTT.

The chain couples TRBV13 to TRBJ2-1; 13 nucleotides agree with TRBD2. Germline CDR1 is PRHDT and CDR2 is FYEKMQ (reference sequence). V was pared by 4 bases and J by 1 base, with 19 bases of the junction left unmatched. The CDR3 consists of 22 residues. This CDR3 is CASSSRLRTSGRRGWSYNEQFF. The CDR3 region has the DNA TGTGCCAGCAGCTCCCGCCTAAGGACTAGCGGGAGAAGGGGGTGGTCCTACAATGAGCAGTTCTTC. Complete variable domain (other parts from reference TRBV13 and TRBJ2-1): AAGVIQSPRHLIKEKRETATLKCYPIPRHDTVYWYQQGPGQDPQFLISFYEKMQSDKGSIPDRFSAQQFSDYHSELNMSSLELGDSALYFCASSSRLRTSGRRGWSYNEQFFGPGTRLTVL.

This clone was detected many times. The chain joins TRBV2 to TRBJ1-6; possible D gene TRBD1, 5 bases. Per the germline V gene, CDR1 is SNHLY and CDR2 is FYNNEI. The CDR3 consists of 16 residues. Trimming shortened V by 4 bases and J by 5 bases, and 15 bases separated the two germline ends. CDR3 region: CASSALGVPNNSPLHF. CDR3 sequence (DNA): TGTGCCAGCAGTGCTTTAGGGGTTCCGAATAATTCACCCCTCCACTTT.

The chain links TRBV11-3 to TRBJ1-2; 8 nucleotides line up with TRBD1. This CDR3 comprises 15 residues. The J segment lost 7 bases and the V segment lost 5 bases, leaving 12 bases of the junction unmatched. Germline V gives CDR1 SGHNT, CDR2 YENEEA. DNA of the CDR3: TGTGCCAGCAGCGCACAGGGGGGAGTACTGTTTGGCTACACCTTC. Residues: CASSAQGGVLFGYTF.

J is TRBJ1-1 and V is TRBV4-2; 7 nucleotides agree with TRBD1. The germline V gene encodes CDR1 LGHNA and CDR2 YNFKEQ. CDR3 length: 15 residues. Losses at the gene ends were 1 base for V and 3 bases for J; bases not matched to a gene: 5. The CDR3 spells CASSQAAGQHTEAFF. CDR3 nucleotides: TGTGCCAGCAGCCAAGCTGCGGGACAGCACACTGAAGCTTTCTTT.

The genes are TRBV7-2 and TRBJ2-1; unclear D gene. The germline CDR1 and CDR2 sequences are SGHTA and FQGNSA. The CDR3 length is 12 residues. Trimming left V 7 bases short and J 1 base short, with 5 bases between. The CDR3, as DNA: TGTGCCAGCATCCCGTCCTACAATGAGCAGTTCTTC. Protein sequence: CASIPSYNEQFF.

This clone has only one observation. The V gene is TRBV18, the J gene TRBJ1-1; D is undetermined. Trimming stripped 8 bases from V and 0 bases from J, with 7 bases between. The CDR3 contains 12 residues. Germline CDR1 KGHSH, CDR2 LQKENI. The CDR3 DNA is TGTGCCAGCGCCACAGTGAACACTGAAGCTTTCTTT. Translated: CASATVNTEAFF.

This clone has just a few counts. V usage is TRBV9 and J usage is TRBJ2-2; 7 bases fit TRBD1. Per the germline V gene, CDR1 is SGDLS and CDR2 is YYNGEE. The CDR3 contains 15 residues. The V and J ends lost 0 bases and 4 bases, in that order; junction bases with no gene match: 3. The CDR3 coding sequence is TGTGCCAGCAGCGTAGGTTACAGGGGCACCGGGGAGCTGTTTTTT. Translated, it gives CASSVGYRGTGELFF.

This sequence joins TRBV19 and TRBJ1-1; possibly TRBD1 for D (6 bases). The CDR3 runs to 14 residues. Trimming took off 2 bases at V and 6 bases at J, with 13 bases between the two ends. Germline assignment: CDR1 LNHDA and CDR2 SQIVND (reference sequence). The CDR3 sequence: CASSISRGRAEAFF. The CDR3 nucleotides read TGTGCCAGTAGTATATCCAGGGGCAGGGCTGAAGCTTTCTTT.

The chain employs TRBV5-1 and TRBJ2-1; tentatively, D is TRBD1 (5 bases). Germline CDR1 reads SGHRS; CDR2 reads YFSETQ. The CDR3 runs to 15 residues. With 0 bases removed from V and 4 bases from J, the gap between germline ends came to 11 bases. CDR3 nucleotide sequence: TGCGCCAGCAGCTTGGGTGCAGGGATTTACAATGAGCAGTTCTTC. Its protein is CASSLGAGIYNEQFF.

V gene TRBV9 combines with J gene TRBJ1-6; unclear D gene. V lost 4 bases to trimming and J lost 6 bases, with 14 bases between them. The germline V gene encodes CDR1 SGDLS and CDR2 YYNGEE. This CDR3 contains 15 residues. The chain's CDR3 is CASSPRSTANSPLHF. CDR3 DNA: TGTGCCAGCAGCCCCCGTAGTACAGCTAATTCACCCCTCCACTTT.

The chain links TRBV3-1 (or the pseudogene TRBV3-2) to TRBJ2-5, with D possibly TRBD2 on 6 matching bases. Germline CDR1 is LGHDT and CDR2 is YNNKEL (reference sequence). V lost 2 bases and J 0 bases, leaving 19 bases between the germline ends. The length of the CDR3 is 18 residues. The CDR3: CASSQSTGPGGYQETQYF. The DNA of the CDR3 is TGTGCCAGCAGCCAAAGTACGGGACCCGGGGGATACCAAGAGACCCAGTACTTC.

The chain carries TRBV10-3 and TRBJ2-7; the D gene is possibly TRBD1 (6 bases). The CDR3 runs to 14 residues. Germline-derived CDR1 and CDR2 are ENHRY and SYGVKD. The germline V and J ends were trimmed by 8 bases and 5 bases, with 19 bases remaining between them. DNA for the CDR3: TGTGCCATCGGCCTACAGGGCCCCTCTGACGAGCAGTACTTC. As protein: CAIGLQGPSDEQYF.

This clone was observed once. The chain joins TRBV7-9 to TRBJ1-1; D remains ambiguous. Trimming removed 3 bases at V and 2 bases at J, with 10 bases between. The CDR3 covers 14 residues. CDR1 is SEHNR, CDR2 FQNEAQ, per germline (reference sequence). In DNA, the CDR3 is TGTGCCAGCAGCTTGAAACAGAGAAACACTGAAGCTTTCTTT. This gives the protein CASSLKQRNTEAFF.

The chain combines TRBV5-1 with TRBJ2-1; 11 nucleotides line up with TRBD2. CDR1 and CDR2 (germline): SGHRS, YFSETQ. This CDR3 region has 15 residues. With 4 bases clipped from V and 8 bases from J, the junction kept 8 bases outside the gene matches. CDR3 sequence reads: CASSGLAGGQHEQFF. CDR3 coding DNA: TGCGCCAGCAGCGGCCTAGCGGGAGGTCAGCATGAGCAGTTCTTC.

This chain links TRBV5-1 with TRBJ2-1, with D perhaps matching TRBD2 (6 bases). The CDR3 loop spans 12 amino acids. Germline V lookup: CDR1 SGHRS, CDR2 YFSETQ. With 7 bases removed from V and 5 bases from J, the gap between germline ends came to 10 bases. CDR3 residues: CASGEAHNEQFF. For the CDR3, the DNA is TGCGCCAGCGGGGAGGCCCACAATGAGCAGTTCTTC.

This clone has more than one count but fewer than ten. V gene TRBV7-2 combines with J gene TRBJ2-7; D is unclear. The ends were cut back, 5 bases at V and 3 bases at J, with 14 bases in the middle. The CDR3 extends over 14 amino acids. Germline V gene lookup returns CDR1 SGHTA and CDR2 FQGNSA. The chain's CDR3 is CASSPLPVVYEQYF. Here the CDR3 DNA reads TGTGCCAGCAGCCCCCTCCCAGTGGTCTACGAGCAGTACTTC. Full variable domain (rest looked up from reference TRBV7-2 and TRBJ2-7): GAGVSQSPSNKVTEKGKDVELRCDPISGHTALYWYRQSLGQGLEFLIYFQGNSAPDKSGLPSDRFSAERTGGSVSTLTIQRTQQEDSAVYLCASSPLPVVYEQYFGPGTRLTVT.

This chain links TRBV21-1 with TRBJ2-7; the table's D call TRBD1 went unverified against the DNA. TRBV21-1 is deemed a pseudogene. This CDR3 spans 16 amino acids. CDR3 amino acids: CASSKGSQGTEDEQYF. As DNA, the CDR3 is TGTGCCAGCAGCAAAGGGTCCCAGGGGACGGAGGACGAGCAGTACTTC.

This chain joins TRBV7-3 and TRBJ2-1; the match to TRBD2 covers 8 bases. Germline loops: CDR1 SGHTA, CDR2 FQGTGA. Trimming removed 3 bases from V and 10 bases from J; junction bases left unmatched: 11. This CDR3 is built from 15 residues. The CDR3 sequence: CASSFTGTRPGEQFF. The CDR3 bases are TGTGCCAGCAGCTTTACCGGGACTAGGCCAGGAGAGCAGTTCTTC.

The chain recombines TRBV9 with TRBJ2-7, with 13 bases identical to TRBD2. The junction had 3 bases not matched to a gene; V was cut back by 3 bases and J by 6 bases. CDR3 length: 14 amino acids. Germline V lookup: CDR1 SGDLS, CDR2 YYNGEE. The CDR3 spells CASSAGLAGVEQYF. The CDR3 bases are TGTGCCAGCAGCGCCGGACTAGCGGGAGTCGAGCAGTACTTC.

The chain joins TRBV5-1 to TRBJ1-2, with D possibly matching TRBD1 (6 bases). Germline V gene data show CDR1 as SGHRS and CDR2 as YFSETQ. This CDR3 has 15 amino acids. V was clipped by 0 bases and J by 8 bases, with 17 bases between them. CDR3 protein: CASSLAGTSSTGYTF. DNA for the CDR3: TGCGCCAGCAGCTTGGCCGGGACAAGCTCAACGGGCTACACCTTC.

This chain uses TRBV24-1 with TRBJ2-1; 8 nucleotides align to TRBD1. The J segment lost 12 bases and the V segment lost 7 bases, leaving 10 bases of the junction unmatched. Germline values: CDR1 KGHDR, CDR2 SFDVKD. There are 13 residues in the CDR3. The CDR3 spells CATSERQGTGQFF. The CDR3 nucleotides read TGTGCCACCAGCGAGAGACAGGGGACGGGGCAGTTCTTC.

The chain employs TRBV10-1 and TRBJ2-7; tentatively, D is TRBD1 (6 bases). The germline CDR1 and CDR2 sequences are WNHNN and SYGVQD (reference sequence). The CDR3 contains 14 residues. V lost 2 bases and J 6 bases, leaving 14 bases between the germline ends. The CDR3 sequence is CASSESRDITEQYF. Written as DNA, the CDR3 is TGCGCCAGCAGTGAGAGCCGGGACATTACCGAGCAGTACTTC.

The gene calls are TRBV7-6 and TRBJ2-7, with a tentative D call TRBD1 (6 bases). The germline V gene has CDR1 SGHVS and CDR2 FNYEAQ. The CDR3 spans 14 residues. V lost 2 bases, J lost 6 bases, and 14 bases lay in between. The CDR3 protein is CASSLTQGKSEQYF. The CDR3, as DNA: TGTGCCAGCAGCTTAACGCAGGGGAAGAGCGAGCAGTACTTC.

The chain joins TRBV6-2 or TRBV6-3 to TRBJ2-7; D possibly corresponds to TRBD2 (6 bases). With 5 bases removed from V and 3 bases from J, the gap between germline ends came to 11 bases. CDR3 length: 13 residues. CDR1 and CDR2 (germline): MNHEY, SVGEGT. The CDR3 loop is CASSLGEVYEQYF. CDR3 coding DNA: TGTGCCAGCAGTCTGGGGGAGGTCTACGAGCAGTACTTC.

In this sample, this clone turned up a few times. Here the CDR3 reads CASQQGDEQYF. The CDR3, as DNA: TGTGCCAGTCAGCAGGGCGACGAGCAGTACTTC. The chain is built from TRBV6-5 and TRBJ2-7; possible D gene TRBD1, 5 bases. This CDR3 spans 11 amino acids. Between the trimmed V and J ends, which lost 9 bases and 5 bases, there was a span of 11 bases. The V gene's germline CDR1 is MNHEY and CDR2 SVGAGI.

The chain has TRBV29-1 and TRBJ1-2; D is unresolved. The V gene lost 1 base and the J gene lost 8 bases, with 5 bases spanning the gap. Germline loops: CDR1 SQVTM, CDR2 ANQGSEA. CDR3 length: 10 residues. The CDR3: CSVEVAGYTF. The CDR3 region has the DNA TGCAGCGTTGAAGTAGCCGGCTACACCTTC.

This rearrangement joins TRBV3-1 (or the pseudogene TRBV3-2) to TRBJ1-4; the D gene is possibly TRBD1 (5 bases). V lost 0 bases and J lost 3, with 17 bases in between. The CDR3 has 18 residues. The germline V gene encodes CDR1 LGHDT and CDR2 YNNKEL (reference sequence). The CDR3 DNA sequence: TGTGCCAGCAGCCAAGAGGGGGGTGAGGGCTTTGCTAATGAAAAACTGTTTTTT. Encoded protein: CASSQEGGEGFANEKLFF.

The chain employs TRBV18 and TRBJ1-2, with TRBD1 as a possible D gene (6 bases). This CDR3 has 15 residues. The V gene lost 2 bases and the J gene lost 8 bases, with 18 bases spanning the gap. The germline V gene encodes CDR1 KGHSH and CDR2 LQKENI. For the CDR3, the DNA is TGTGCCAGCTCACCAGGACAGAGCCCATCCCTCGGCTACACCTTC. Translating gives CASSPGQSPSLGYTF.

CDR3 protein: CASSPRDRGGSTGELFF. The CDR3 DNA sequence: TGTGCCAGCTCACCCCGAGACAGGGGAGGGAGCACCGGGGAGCTGTTTTTT. The chain employs TRBV18 and TRBJ2-2; D might be TRBD1 (8 bases). Germline V CDR1 and CDR2: KGHSH, LQKENI. The CDR3 runs 17 residues. Deletions cut 3 bases from V and 4 bases from J, with 18 bases between.

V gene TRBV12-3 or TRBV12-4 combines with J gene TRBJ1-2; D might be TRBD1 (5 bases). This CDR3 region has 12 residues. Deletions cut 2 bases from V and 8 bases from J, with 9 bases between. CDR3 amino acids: CASSLQGSGYTF. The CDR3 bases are TGTGCCAGCAGTTTACAGGGATCCGGCTACACCTTC.

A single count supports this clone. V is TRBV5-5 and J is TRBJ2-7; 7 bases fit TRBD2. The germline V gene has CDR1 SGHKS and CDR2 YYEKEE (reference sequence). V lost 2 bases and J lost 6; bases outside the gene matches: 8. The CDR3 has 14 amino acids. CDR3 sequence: CASSFGRWLGEQYF. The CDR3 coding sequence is TGTGCCAGCAGCTTCGGGAGGTGGTTGGGCGAGCAGTACTTC.